The rows below give T cell receptor beta chains drawn from one sample of a study of blood T cell repertoires in COVID-19. Libraries were prepared by immunoSEQ multiplex PCR; TCRdb keeps only in-frame clonotypes and omits some of them. Of fewer than 400,000 clones in the sample, over 85% were seen once. Sequencing input: PBMCs or T cells enriched from blood (not recorded which). The receptors derive from a woman in her thirties who had recovered from COVID-19. The CDR3 runs from the conserved cysteine through the conserved F or W. A D gene is named only where the DNA matches it firmly. The size entry is marked missing in some rows and otherwise reads once, few, many or a size class.

j_gene	abundance	v_gene	d_gene	CDR3nt	CDR3aa
TRBJ2-1	NA	TRBV2	TRBD1	TGTGCCAGCTGGACAGGGTTCGGAAATGAGCAGTTCTTC	CASWTGFGNEQFF
TRBJ1-1	NA	TRBV12-3/TRBV12-4	NA	TGTGCCAGCAGTTTACTGGGGGGCACTGAAGCTTTCTTT	CASSLLGGTEAFF
TRBJ1-1	NA	TRBV9	NA	TGTGCCAGCAGCGCCACGACAGACAGAATCACTGAAGCTTTCTTT	CASSATTDRITEAFF
TRBJ1-2	NA	TRBV4-3	TRBD1	TGCGCCAGCAGCCAATTATCCGGGACAGGGGGCCCGGCAAACGATGGCTACACCTTC	CASSQLSGTGGPANDGYTF
TRBJ1-1	NA	TRBV5-1	TRBD1	TGCGCCAGCAGCTCCTCACAGGGGGTGGGCACTGAAGCTTTCTTT	CASSSSQGVGTEAFF
TRBJ1-2	NA	TRBV5-1	NA	TGCGCCAGCAGCAAGGAAGGGGCGGAGGGCTACACCTTC	CASSKEGAEGYTF
TRBJ1-1	once	TRBV10-3	TRBD1	TGTGCCATCACCCCGGGACAGGGGGCAACAGTGAACACTGAAGCTTTCTTT	CAITPGQGATVNTEAFF
TRBJ2-2	NA	TRBV5-1	TRBD1	TGCGCCAGCAGACTTGGACAGGGGGCTCACGGGGAGCTGTTTTTT	CASRLGQGAHGELFF
TRBJ2-5	NA	TRBV6-2/TRBV6-3	NA	TGTGCCAGCAGTTATTCGGGGGAGACCCAGTACTTC	CASSYSGETQYF
TRBJ2-7	NA	TRBV29-1	TRBD2	TGCAGCGTTGAAGATGAGAGCGGGGGGACATACGAGCAGTACTTC	CSVEDESGGTYEQYF
TRBJ2-7	NA	TRBV7-8	TRBD2	TGTGCCAGCAGCTTAGCTAGTTCCCTAGCGGGCTTGAGCTCCTACGAGCAGTACTTC	CASSLASSLAGLSSYEQYF
TRBJ1-6	NA	TRBV7-2	NA	TGTGCCAGCAGCTTTGGCCACCAAAATTCACCCCTCCACTTT	CASSFGHQNSPLHF
TRBJ2-1	NA	TRBV24-1	TRBD2	TGTGCCACCAGTGGGTCAGGACTAGCGGGAGATGGGTTCTTC	CATSGSGLAGDGFF
TRBJ2-5	NA	TRBV30	NA	TGTGCCTGGAATCGTCAGTACCAAGAGACCCAGTACTTC	CAWNRQYQETQYF
TRBJ1-1	once	TRBV3-1/TRBV3-2	TRBD1	TGTGCCAGCAGCGGGTCCCGGGACAGGGGGAGGTACACTGAAGCTTTCTTT	CASSGSRDRGRYTEAFF
TRBJ1-2	NA	TRBV20-1	NA	TGCAGTGCTAGTACGGGGAATGGCTACACCTTC	CSASTGNGYTF
TRBJ2-1	NA	TRBV3-1/TRBV3-2	TRBD2	TGTGCCAGCAGCCAAGGGACTAGCTTGCTTGAGCAGTTCTTC	CASSQGTSLLEQFF
TRBJ1-6	NA	TRBV12-3/TRBV12-4	NA	TGTGCCAGCAGTCAGGGTTGGTCACCCCTCCACTTT	CASSQGWSPLHF
TRBJ1-3	NA	TRBV20-1	NA	TGCAGTGGTTCAGGTGGAAACACCATATATTTT	CSGSGGNTIYF
TRBJ1-2	NA	TRBV25-1	NA	TGTGCCAGCAGTGAATTGGGCAGGGACTATGGCTACACCTTC	CASSELGRDYGYTF
TRBJ1-1	NA	TRBV7-9	NA	TGTGCCAGCAGCTCAGGGTTCAGGAACACTGAAGCTTTCTTT	CASSSGFRNTEAFF
TRBJ2-7	once	TRBV7-2	NA	TGTGCCAGCAGCTTAGAATTGCGGATCTACGAGCAGTACTTC	CASSLELRIYEQYF
TRBJ1-2	NA	TRBV6-2/TRBV6-3	NA	TGTGCCAGCAGTTATGGGCAGTCATATGGCTACACCTTC	CASSYGQSYGYTF
TRBJ1-4	NA	TRBV10-3	TRBD1	TGTGCCATCAGTGAACCACCCGCCGGGACAGGGGGTGAAAAACTGTTTTTT	CAISEPPAGTGGEKLFF